Shown below are 6 T cell receptor beta chains from a single sample sequenced in a study of vaccination effects on CD4 cells after COVID-19. Their specific antigens are unknown. Method: immunoSEQ multiplex PCR; TCRdb's copy keeps in-frame clones and lacks some. Of tens of thousands of clones listed, around 76% are singletons. Before any sequencing was done, the ViraFEST assay used viral peptide pools to expand antigen-specific CD4+ T cells. Around day 10 of culture, CD4+ T cells were separated out. All vaccine recipients tested negative for nucleocapsid antibodies and had never contracted SARS-CoV-2 infection. Sequencing was performed on CD4+ T cells from PBMCs cultured with HCoV-OC43 spike peptides, taken before COVID-19 vaccination. The subset is: HCoV-OC43 spike overlapping peptide pool stimulation. These TCRs come from a human donor who received a COVID-19 vaccine.

This clone was seen a handful of times. CDR3 sequence (DNA): TGTGCCAGCAGCTTCCAGGCCTCCACCGGGGAGCTGTTTTTT. Translating it yields CASSFQASTGELFF. The chain recombines TRBV7-3 with TRBJ2-2; D remains unclear. Per germline, CDR1 SGHTA and CDR2 FQGTGA. The CDR3 length is 14 residues. V lost 3 bases to trimming and J lost 4 bases, with 9 bases between them.

V is TRBV7-2 and J is TRBJ1-5; 9 bases align to TRBD1. Germline-derived CDR1 and CDR2 are SGHTA and FQGNSA. J gave up 0 bases and V 4 bases, and 1 base lay outside the gene matches. The CDR3 has 15 amino acids. This chain's CDR3 is CASSWTGVSNQPQHF. The CDR3 DNA reads TGTGCCAGCAGCTGGACAGGGGTTAGCAATCAGCCCCAGCATTTT.

V gene TRBV5-4 combines with J gene TRBJ1-1; D might be TRBD1 (6 bases). The CDR3 has 14 amino acids. The germline gives CDR1 SGHNT, CDR2 YYREEE (reference sequence). Between the trimmed V and J ends, which lost 4 bases and 1 base, there was a span of 11 bases. The CDR3 reads CASSTSTGNTEAFF. Here the CDR3 DNA reads TGTGCCAGCAGCACCTCGACAGGGAACACTGAAGCTTTCTTT.

The chain couples TRBV9 to TRBJ2-5, with 8 positions matching TRBD2. Unmatched junction bases numbered 7, after V lost 4 bases and J lost 2 bases. This CDR3 spans 15 amino acids. CDR1 and CDR2 from the germline V gene are SGDLS and YYNGEE. The CDR3 here is CASSPEGTRQETQYF. As DNA, the CDR3 is TGTGCCAGCAGCCCCGAGGGGACTAGGCAAGAGACCCAGTACTTC.

J is TRBJ2-1 and V is TRBV7-2; 11 positions agree with TRBD2. V shed 5 bases, J shed 7 bases, and the junction held 7 bases outside the gene matches. The CDR3 contains 15 residues. Germline values: CDR1 SGHTA, CDR2 FQGNSA. Here the CDR3 reads CASSHSGGAENEQFF. Written as DNA, the CDR3 is TGTGCCAGCAGCCATAGCGGGGGGGCCGAAAATGAGCAGTTCTTC.

CDR3 bases: TGTGCCAGCAGGTACAGGGAAGATGAGCAGTTCTTC. This codes for CASRYREDEQFF. The chain combines TRBV6-6 with TRBJ2-1, with a weak D call TRBD1 (6 bases). The V end was cut by 6 bases, the J end by 8 bases, with 11 bases between. Germline CDR1 reads MNHNY; CDR2 reads SVGAGI (reference sequence). The CDR3 contains 12 residues.